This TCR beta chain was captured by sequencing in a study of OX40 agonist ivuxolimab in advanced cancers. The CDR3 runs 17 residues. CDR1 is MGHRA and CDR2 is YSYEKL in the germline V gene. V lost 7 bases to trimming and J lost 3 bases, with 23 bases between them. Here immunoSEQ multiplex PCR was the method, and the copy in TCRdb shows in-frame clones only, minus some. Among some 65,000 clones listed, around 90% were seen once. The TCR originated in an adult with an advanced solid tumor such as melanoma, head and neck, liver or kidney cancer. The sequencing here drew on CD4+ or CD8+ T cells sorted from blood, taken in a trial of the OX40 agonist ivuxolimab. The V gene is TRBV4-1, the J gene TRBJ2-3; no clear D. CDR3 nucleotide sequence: TGCGCCAGCACCTCAATGGCAGCCCTTACCTCGACAGATACGCAGTATTTT. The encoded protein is CASTSMAALTSTDTQYF.